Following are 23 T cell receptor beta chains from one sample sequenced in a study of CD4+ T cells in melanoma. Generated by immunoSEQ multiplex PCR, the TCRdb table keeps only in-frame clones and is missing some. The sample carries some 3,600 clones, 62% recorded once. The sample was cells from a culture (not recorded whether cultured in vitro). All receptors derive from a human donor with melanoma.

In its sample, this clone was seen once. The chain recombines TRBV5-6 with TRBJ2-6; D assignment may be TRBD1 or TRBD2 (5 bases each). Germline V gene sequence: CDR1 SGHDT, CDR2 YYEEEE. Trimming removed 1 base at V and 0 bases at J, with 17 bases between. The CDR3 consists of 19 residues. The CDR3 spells CASSLLSGLGSSGANVLTF. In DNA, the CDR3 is TGTGCCAGCAGCTTGCTGTCAGGGTTGGGGAGCTCTGGGGCCAACGTCCTGACTTTC.

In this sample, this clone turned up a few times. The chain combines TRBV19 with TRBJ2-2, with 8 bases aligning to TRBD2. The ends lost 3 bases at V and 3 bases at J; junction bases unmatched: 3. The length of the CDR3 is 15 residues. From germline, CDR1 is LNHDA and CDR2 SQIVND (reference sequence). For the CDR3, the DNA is TGTGCCAGTAGTATTTACGGGGGGGACACCGGGGAGCTGTTTTTT. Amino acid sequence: CASSIYGGDTGELFF.

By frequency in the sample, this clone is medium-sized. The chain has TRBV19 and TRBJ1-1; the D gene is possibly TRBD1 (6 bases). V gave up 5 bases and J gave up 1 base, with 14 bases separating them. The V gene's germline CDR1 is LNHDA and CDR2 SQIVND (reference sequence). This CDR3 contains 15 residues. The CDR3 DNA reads TGTGCCAGTAGTGCTCGACAGGCGTGGAACACTGAAGCTTTCTTT. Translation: CASSARQAWNTEAFF.

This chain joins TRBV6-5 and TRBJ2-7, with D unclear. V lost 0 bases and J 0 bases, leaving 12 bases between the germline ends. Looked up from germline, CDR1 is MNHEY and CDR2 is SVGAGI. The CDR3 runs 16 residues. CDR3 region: CASSYSSQASSYEQYF. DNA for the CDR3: TGTGCCAGCAGTTACTCGTCGCAGGCTTCCTCCTACGAGCAGTACTTC.

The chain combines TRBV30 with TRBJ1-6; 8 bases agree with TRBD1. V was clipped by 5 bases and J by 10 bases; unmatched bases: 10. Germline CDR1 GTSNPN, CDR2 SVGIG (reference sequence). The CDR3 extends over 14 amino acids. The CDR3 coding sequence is TGTGCCTGGGGCCCCGGACAGGGAACCTCACCCCTCCACTTT. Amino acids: CAWGPGQGTSPLHF.

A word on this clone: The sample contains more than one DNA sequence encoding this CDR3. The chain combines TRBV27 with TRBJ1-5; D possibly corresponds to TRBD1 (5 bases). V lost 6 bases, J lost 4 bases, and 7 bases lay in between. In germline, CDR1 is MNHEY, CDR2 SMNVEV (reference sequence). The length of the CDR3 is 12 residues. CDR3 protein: CASRAGNQPQHF. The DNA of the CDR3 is TGTGCCAGCAGGGCAGGGAATCAGCCCCAGCATTTT.

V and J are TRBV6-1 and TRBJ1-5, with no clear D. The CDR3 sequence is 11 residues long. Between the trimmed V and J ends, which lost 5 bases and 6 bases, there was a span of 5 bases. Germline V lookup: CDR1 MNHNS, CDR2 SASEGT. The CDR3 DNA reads TGTGCCAGCAGTTTCCGTCAGCCCCAGCATTTT. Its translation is CASSFRQPQHF.

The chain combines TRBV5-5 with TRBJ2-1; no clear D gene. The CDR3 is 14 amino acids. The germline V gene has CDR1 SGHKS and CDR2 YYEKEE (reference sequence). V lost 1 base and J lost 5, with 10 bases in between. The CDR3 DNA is TGTGCCAGCAGCTTGCCCGGTAACGACAATGAGCAGTTCTTC. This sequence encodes CASSLPGNDNEQFF.

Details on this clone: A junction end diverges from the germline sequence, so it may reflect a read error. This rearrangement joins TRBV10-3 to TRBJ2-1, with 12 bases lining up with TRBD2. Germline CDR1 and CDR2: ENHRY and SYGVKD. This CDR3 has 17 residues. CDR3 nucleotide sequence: TGTGCCAGCAGTGGACGTAGCCTAGCGGGGGGGTACAATGAGCAGTTCTTC. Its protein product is CASSGRSLAGGYNEQFF.

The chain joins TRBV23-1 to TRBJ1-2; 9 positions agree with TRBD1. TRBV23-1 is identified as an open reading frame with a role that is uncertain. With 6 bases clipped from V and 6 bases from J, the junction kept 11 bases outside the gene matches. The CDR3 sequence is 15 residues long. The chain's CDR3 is CASSIRTGDRDGYTF. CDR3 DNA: TGCGCCAGCAGCATACGGACAGGGGATAGGGATGGCTACACCTTC.

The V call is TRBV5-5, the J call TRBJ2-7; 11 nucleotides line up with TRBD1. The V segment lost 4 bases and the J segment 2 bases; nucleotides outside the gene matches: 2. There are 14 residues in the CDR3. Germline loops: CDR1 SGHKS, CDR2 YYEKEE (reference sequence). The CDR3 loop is CASSGGQGAYEQYF. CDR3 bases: TGTGCCAGCAGCGGGGGACAGGGGGCCTACGAGCAGTACTTC.

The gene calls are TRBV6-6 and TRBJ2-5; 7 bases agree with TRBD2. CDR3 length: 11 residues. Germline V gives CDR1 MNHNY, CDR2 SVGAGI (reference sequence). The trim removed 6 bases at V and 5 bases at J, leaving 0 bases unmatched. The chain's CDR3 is CASRGGETQYF. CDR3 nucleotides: TGTGCCAGCAGGGGGGGGGAGACCCAGTACTTC.

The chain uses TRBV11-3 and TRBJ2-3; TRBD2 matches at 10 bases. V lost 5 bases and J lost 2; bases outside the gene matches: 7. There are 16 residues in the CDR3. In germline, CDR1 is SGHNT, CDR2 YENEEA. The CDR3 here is CASSPRTSGLTDTQYF. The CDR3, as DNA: TGTGCCAGCAGCCCGAGGACTAGCGGACTCACAGATACGCAGTATTTT.

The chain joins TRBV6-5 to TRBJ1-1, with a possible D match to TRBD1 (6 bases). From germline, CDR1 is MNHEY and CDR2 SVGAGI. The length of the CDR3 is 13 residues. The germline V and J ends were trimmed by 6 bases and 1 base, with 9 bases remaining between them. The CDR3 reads CASRPQGNTEAFF. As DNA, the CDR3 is TGTGCCAGCAGACCACAGGGGAACACTGAAGCTTTCTTT.

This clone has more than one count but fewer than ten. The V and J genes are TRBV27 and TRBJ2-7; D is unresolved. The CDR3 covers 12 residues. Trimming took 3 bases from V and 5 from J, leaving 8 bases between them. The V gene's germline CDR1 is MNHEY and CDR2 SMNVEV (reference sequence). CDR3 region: CASSFTGNEQYF. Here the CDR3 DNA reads TGTGCCAGCAGTTTTACGGGTAACGAGCAGTACTTC.

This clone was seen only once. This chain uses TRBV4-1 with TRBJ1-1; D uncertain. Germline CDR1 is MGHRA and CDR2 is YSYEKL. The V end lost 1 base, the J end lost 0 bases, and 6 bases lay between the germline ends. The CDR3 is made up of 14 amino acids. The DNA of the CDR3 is TGCGCCAGCAGCCAAGTACCGGTGAACACTGAAGCTTTCTTT. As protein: CASSQVPVNTEAFF.

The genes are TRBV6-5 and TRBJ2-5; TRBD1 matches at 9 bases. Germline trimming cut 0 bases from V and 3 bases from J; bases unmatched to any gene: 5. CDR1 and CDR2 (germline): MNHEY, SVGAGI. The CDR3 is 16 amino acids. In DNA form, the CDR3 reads TGTGCCAGCAGTTACTCGGCGGGACAGGGCGAAGAGACCCAGTACTTC. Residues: CASSYSAGQGEETQYF.

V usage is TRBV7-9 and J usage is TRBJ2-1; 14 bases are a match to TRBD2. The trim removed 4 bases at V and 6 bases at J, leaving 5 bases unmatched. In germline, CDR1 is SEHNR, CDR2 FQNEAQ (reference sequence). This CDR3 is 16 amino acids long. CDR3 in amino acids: CASSSSGLAGVNEQFF. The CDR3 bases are TGTGCCAGCAGCTCATCGGGACTAGCGGGGGTCAATGAGCAGTTCTTC.

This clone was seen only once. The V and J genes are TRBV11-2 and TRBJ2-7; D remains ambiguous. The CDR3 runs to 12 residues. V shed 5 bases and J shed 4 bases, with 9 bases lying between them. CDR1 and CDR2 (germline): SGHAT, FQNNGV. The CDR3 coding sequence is TGTGCCAGCAGCCCGGGCGGATACGAGCAGTACTTC. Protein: CASSPGGYEQYF.

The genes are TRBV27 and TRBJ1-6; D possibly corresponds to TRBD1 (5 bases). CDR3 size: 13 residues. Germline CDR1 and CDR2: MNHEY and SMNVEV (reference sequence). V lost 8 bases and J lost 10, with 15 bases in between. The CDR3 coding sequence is TGTGCCAGCGGCCTAGGGGCACGATCACCCCTCCACTTT. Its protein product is CASGLGARSPLHF.

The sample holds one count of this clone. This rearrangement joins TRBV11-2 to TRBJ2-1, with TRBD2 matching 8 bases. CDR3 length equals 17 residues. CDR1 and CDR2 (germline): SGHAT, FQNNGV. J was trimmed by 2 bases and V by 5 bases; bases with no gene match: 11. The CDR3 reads CASSTLGSGGPYNEQFF. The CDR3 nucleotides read TGTGCCAGCAGCACCCTCGGGAGCGGGGGACCCTACAATGAGCAGTTCTTC.

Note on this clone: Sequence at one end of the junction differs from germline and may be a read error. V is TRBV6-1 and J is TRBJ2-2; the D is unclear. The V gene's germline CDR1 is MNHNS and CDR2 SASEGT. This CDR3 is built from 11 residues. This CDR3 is CAISEVGELFF. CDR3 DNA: TGTGCCATCAGTGAGGTCGGGGAGCTGTTTTTT.

In DNA, the CDR3 is TGTGCCTGGAGTGATTTTGGGACATACGAGCAGTACTTC. As protein: CAWSDFGTYEQYF. The V call is TRBV30, the J call TRBJ2-7; weak D call: TRBD1 (6 bases). CDR3 length: 13 residues. V lost 1 base and J lost 4, with 11 bases in between. Germline V gene data show CDR1 as GTSNPN and CDR2 as SVGIG (reference sequence).